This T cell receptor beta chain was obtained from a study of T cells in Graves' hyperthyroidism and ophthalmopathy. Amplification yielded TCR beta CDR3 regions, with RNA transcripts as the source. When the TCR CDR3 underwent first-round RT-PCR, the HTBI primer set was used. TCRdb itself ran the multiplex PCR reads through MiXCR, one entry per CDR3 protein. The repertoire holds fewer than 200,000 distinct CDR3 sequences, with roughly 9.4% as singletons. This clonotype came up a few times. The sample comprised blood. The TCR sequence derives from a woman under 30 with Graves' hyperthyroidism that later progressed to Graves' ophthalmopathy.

Here the CDR3 reads CASSLWGALNEQFF. The CDR3 nucleotides read TGTGCCAGCAGCCTCTGGGGGGCCTTAAATGAGCAGTTCTTC. The chain uses TRBV6-1 and TRBJ2-1; D is perhaps TRBD1 or TRBD2 (6 bases each). Trimming left V 6 bases short and J 7 bases short, with 16 bases between. This CDR3 is 14 amino acids long. CDR1 and CDR2 (germline): MNHNS, SASEGT.